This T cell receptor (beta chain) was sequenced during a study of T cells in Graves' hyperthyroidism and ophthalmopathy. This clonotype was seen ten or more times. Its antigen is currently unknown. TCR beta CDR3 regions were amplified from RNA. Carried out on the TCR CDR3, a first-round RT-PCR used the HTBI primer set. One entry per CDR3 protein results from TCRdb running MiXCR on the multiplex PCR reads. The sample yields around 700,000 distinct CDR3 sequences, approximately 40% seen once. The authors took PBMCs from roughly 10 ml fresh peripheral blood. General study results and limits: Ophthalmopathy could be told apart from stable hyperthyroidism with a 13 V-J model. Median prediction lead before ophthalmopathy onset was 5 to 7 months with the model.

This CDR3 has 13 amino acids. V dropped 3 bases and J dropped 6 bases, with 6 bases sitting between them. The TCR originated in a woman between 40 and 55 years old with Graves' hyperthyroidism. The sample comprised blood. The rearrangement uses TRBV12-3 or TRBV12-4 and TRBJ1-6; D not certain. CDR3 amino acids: CASSLAPNSPLHF. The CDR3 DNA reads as TGTGCCAGCAGTTTGGCCCCTAATTCACCCCTCCACTTT.